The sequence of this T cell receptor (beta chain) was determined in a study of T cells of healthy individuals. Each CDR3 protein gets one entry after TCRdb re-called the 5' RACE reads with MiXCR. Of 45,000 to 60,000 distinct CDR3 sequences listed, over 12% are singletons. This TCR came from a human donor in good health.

In DNA form, the CDR3 reads TGCAGTGCTTATTCCGGGGTAGAGCAGTACTTC. It translates to CSAYSGVEQYF. This chain joins TRBV20-1 and TRBJ2-7; TRBD2 is a possible D gene (5 bases). The CDR3 consists of 11 residues. Deletions cut 5 bases from V and 7 bases from J, with 12 bases between. Looked up from germline, CDR1 is DFQATT and CDR2 is SNEGSKA (reference sequence).